This T cell receptor (beta chain) was captured by sequencing in a study of T cells expressing NK-cell markers. Overall study: Seropositivity for HCMV was found in seven of the eight sequenced donors, with one seronegative.

Researchers built TCR beta cDNA using 5'RACE template switching with UMIs. TCRdb reprocessed the 5' RACE reads and keeps a single row for each CDR3 protein, giving no DNA. The sample shows 350,000 to 400,000 distinct CDR3 sequences, and roughly a tenth sits with its ten largest clones. The V gene's germline CDR1 is SQVTM and CDR2 ANQGSEA. The CDR3 length is 13 residues. Material for sequencing was blood T cells: a sorted CD56 or NKG2C T cell subset, CD4+ or CD8+ T cells, or bulk PBMC T cells (not recorded which). The clonotype originates from a woman aged 45 to 65 in good health. The chain is built from TRBV29-1 and TRBJ1-1; TCRdb designates TRBD1, a call that cannot be tested without DNA. The CDR3 loop reads CSVFKGAATEAFF.